This T cell receptor (beta chain) was sequenced for a study of T cell responses to AZD1222 COVID-19 vaccine (dated by TCRdb to the early 2020s). In the study overall: AZD1222 recipients given second doses at about 4 weeks or at about 12 weeks were pooled, since spike-specific TCR depth and breadth were not found to differ between the two schedules. TCR sequencing covered more than 230 trial participants: 200 to 220 given two doses of AZD1222 and 26 given two doses of MenACWY control vaccine. Trial participants were enrolled by age into 18-55, 56-69 and 70-plus year subgroups, with roughly 160, 29 and 62 TCR-sequenced participants respectively. Study-wide conclusions, independent of this receptor: Because no samples from the day 14 peak response were available, repertoires could be characterized only after the peak T cell response. Conclusions about previously exposed vaccinees are limited because only a handful of AZD1222 recipients were SARS-CoV-2 seropositive at baseline. In the small 56-69-year group, the increase in depth fell short of significance, most likely because of low power. Participants were mostly white British, with more females than males. The authors suggested clonal diversity may have been underestimated. CD4 TCRs associated with the vaccine covered the entire spike protein, and the dominant responses were in regions 160-218 and 743-854. After two AZD1222 doses, both the breadth and the depth of spike-specific TCRs were significantly higher than at day 0 and than in MenACWY recipients. Epitopes outside the regions mutated in the B.1.351 and B.1.1.7 variants were reportedly recognized by nearly half of the unique spike-specific TCRs.

The label giving this sample's time point can be read as: baseline before first vaccination. The vaccinee samples were drawn from two UK trials, COV001 and COV002, one of which was a single-blind randomized controlled phase 2/3 trial testing AZD1222 (ChAdOx1 nCoV-19) in healthy adults. For TCRbeta chain sequencing, PBMC samples were collected from trial participants at day 0 and at day 28 after the second dose. Remarks on this clone: This clone's antigen is unknown. Base-call qualities are not available, and no considerably larger clone is one nucleotide away.

CDR1 and CDR2 were assigned from the germline V gene as SNHLY and FYNNEI. Trimming takes 5 bases off V and 6 bases off J; junction bases not matched to a gene: 7. From its cysteine to its phenylalanine, the CDR3 spans 13 amino acids. The entry retains the CDR3 DNA only, 39 bases that are in frame from base 1. The CDR3 regions of human TCRbeta chains were subjected to immunosequencing. On the authors' methods: TCRs in the repertoires were compared against a reference library of SARS-CoV-2-specific TCRs that had been generated with the MIRA antigen-specificity platform. Breadth was defined as the fraction of unique TCRs that were SARS-CoV-2-associated. Depth was defined as the fraction of total T cells that were SARS-CoV-2-associated. Using the MIRA data, each spike-specific TCR was mapped to the spike region that the TCR reacts to and placed in a CD4 or CD8 class. Log10-transformed breadth and depth values were compared by one-way ANOVA with Sidak's multiple comparisons tests. In its TCRdb copy, this immuneACCESS table keeps in-frame sequences only and misses some clones. Where compared with another copy, unresolved V genes explain less than half of these, and the others have no known cause. V and J calls and clone size follow that table, whereas D and trimming were derived from the DNA. This sample has about 110,000 clones in its table, and 88% of those were observed once. Of the sample, 1.6% falls within the top ten clones.

The TCR comes from an adult in good health. This receptor chain uses TRBV2 and TRBJ2-7; a stretch of 7 junction bases matches TRBD2. Sequenced here: peripheral blood, sampled on day 0 of AZD1222 vaccination. The DNA is TGTGCCAGCAGTCGGGAGGTTACAAGCGAGCAGTACTTC. Its protein reads: CASSREVTSEQYF.